This TCR beta chain was sequenced in a study of T cell responses to AZD1222 COVID-19 vaccine. General observations from the study: Spike-specific TCR depth and breadth grew after two AZD1222 doses. The donor group comprised mostly white British people and more females; the analysis possibly underestimated clonal diversity. Seropositive at baseline were only six or seven AZD1222 recipients. Repertoires were sampled only after the peak T cell response.

Germline CDR1 and CDR2: MNHNS and SASEGT. J was trimmed by 6 bases and V by 2 bases; bases with no gene match: 15. This CDR3 region has 17 residues. TCRdb's table, derived via immunoSEQ multiplex PCR, lists solely in-frame clones and lacks some. The profile shows some 150,000 clones, 85% of them singletons. On this clone itself: Its target is unknown.

This specimen was peripheral blood, taken 28 days after the second dose of the MenACWY control vaccine. The receptor's source is an adult who received the MenACWY meningococcal vaccine as a control. The J gene is TRBJ2-7, the V gene TRBV6-1, with 8 bases aligning to TRBD1. The CDR3: CASSEFPPVTGVGEQYF. In nucleotides, the CDR3 is TGTGCCAGCAGTGAATTCCCCCCCGTGACAGGGGTGGGCGAGCAGTACTTC.